This T cell receptor beta chain is drawn from a study of T cell repertoires in cytomegalovirus infection. MiXCR, run by TCRdb on the reads, gives a single entry per CDR3 protein. This sample carries fewer than 1,000,000 distinct CDR3 sequences, roughly 30% of them seen once, and the ten largest clones take over 12%. V lost 0 bases, J lost 3 bases, and 4 bases lay in between. Germline V CDR1 and CDR2: SGHDT, YYEEEE. The CDR3 covers 13 residues. Study outcomes and limitations: Individuals carrying CMV plus the relevant HLA were identified by cumulative frequency of public TCR beta families.

This clonotype was seen at least ten times. The antigen remains undetermined. The source of this sequence is a human donor in good health (CMV status not recorded). Some clones in this sample may be carry-over from other donors' samples. The chain is built from TRBV5-6 and TRBJ2-1; D gene unclear. This material consisted of cultured CD8+ T cells from PBMCs, taken from culture after CMV antigen stimulation. CDR3 nucleotides: TGTGCCAGCAGCTTGGATGTCTACAATGAGCAGTTCTTC. This sequence encodes CASSLDVYNEQFF.